Listed below are T cell receptor beta chains from one sample, sequenced in a study of OX40 agonist ivuxolimab in advanced cancers. The repertoire was sequenced with immunoSEQ multiplex PCR; TCRdb's copy has only in-frame clones and lacks some. This table has tens of thousands of clones, 65% to 90% appearing once. The input for sequencing was CD4+ or CD8+ T cells sorted from blood, taken in a trial of the OX40 agonist ivuxolimab. These receptors were collected from an adult with an advanced solid tumor such as melanoma, head and neck, liver or kidney cancer. Each CDR3 is given with its conserved first and last residue. D genes are given only for firm matches. Where a row states a size, it is once, few, many or the class of an expanded clone; other rows omit it.

CDR3 protein: CAWSLQRHTEAFF; CDR3 DNA: TGTGCCTGGAGTTTACAAAGGCACACTGAAGCTTTCTTT; clone size: few; D gene: NA; V gene: TRBV30; J gene: TRBJ1-1
CDR3 protein: CATSSRLDNEQFF; CDR3 DNA: TGTGCCACCAGCAGTAGACTGGACAATGAGCAGTTCTTC; clone size: NA; D gene: NA; V gene: TRBV15; J gene: TRBJ2-1
CDR3 protein: CASSYGTGASYEQYF; CDR3 DNA: TGTGCCAGTAGTTACGGGACAGGGGCCTCCTACGAGCAGTACTTC; clone size: NA; D gene: TRBD1; V gene: TRBV19; J gene: TRBJ2-7
CDR3 protein: CASSYLGGWNLETQYF; CDR3 DNA: TGTGCCAGCAGTTACTTGGGGGGATGGAACTTGGAGACCCAGTACTTC; clone size: NA; D gene: NA; V gene: TRBV6-5; J gene: TRBJ2-5
CDR3 protein: CASSLDSYRQFF; CDR3 DNA: TGCGCCAGCAGCTTGGATTCTTACCGGCAGTTCTTC; clone size: NA; D gene: NA; V gene: TRBV5-1; J gene: TRBJ2-1
CDR3 protein: CASRMKTSGGSYEQYF; CDR3 DNA: TGTGCCAGCAGAATGAAAACTAGCGGGGGGTCCTACGAGCAGTACTTC; clone size: once; D gene: TRBD2; V gene: TRBV6-4; J gene: TRBJ2-7
CDR3 protein: CASSAGTEDQETQYF; CDR3 DNA: TGTGCCAGCAGCGCCGGGACTGAGGATCAAGAGACCCAGTACTTC; clone size: NA; D gene: NA; V gene: TRBV9; J gene: TRBJ2-5
CDR3 protein: CASSLGGGANYGYTF; CDR3 DNA: TGTGCCAGCAGCTTAGGAGGGGGCGCTAACTATGGCTACACCTTC; clone size: once; D gene: TRBD1; V gene: TRBV7-2; J gene: TRBJ1-2
CDR3 protein: CASSLLYQETQYF; CDR3 DNA: TGTGCCAGCAGCTTACTGTACCAAGAGACCCAGTACTTC; clone size: NA; D gene: NA; V gene: TRBV13; J gene: TRBJ2-5
CDR3 protein: CASSFGLGYQPQHF; CDR3 DNA: TGTGCCAGCAGTTTTGGACTGGGGTATCAGCCCCAGCATTTT; clone size: few; D gene: NA; V gene: TRBV28; J gene: TRBJ1-5
CDR3 protein: CASSLRGPRSTDTQYF; CDR3 DNA: TGTGCCAGCAGCTTACGGGGGCCTCGAAGCACAGATACGCAGTATTTT; clone size: NA; D gene: NA; V gene: TRBV11-2; J gene: TRBJ2-3
CDR3 protein: CASSKLGLASPTPSYEQYF; CDR3 DNA: TGTGCCAGCAGCAAACTAGGACTAGCCTCTCCTACCCCCTCCTACGAGCAGTACTTC; clone size: NA; D gene: NA; V gene: TRBV21-1; J gene: TRBJ2-7
CDR3 protein: CASSTSGGQETQYF; CDR3 DNA: TGTGCCAGCAGCACTAGCGGGGGTCAAGAGACCCAGTACTTC; clone size: NA; D gene: TRBD2; V gene: TRBV9; J gene: TRBJ2-5
CDR3 protein: CASSLGTGSVGQYF; CDR3 DNA: TGTGCCAGCAGCTTGGGGACAGGGTCGGTGGGGCAGTACTTC; clone size: NA; D gene: TRBD1; V gene: TRBV5-6; J gene: TRBJ2-7
CDR3 protein: CASTTGQINTGELFF; CDR3 DNA: TGTGCCAGCACCACGGGGCAGATAAACACCGGGGAGCTGTTTTTT; clone size: NA; D gene: NA; V gene: TRBV6-5; J gene: TRBJ2-2
CDR3 protein: CSVEERQGYTF; CDR3 DNA: TGCAGCGTTGAGGAGCGACAGGGTTACACCTTC; clone size: NA; D gene: TRBD1; V gene: TRBV29-1; J gene: TRBJ1-2
CDR3 protein: CASSFGYNEQFF; CDR3 DNA: TGTGCCAGCAGCTTCGGGTACAATGAGCAGTTCTTC; clone size: NA; D gene: NA; V gene: TRBV5-6; J gene: TRBJ2-1
CDR3 protein: CASSSGFPIYF; CDR3 DNA: TGTGCCAGCAGCTCAGGGTTTCCCATATATTTT; clone size: NA; D gene: NA; V gene: TRBV11-2; J gene: TRBJ1-3
CDR3 protein: CASSSGFYEQYF; CDR3 DNA: TGTGCCAGTAGTTCAGGGTTTTACGAGCAGTACTTC; clone size: NA; D gene: NA; V gene: TRBV19; J gene: TRBJ2-7
CDR3 protein: CASSQSGGGYEQYF; CDR3 DNA: TGCGCCAGCAGCCAATCAGGGGGTGGCTACGAGCAGTACTTC; clone size: NA; D gene: TRBD1; V gene: TRBV4-1; J gene: TRBJ2-7
CDR3 protein: CASSSGGASGFEQFF; CDR3 DNA: TGTGCCAGCAGCTCAGGTGGGGCTAGCGGGTTTGAGCAGTTCTTC; clone size: NA; D gene: TRBD2; V gene: TRBV13; J gene: TRBJ2-1
CDR3 protein: CASSSSSGRAYEQYF; CDR3 DNA: TGTGCCAGCAGTTCTAGTAGCGGGAGGGCCTACGAGCAGTACTTC; clone size: NA; D gene: TRBD2; V gene: TRBV7-9; J gene: TRBJ2-7
CDR3 protein: CASSQDGVRQGGLRVPYNEQFF; CDR3 DNA: TGTGCCAGCAGCCAAGATGGGGTTAGGCAGGGGGGACTCCGTGTCCCCTACAATGAGCAGTTCTTC; clone size: NA; D gene: NA; V gene: TRBV14; J gene: TRBJ2-1
CDR3 protein: CASSGNGETDTQYF; CDR3 DNA: TGTGCCAGCAGTGGCAACGGAGAAACAGATACGCAGTATTTT; clone size: NA; D gene: NA; V gene: TRBV6-1; J gene: TRBJ2-3